A selection of T cell receptor beta chains follows, all from one sample in a study of human T cells and chemical hapten exposure. TCRdb called the RACE reads again in MiXCR, with one record for every CDR3 protein. The data contain hundreds of thousands of distinct CDR3 sequences, just under 6.5% of them singletons. The sequences come from whole blood, collected in connection with sensitization to the hapten diphenylcyclopropenone (DPC). The receptors were sampled from a woman aged 18-29 years with alopecia areata. Some clones in this sample may be carry-over from other donors' samples. Both conserved end residues are part of each CDR3. D genes are given only for firm matches. For some rows the clone size is stated as once, few or many, or as a class when expanded; others skip it.

J gene,D gene,clone size,V gene,CDR3 protein,CDR3 DNA
TRBJ1-5,.,few,TRBV4-2,CASSQDGAGVNQPQHF,TGTGCCAGCAGCCAAGATGGGGCAGGGGTTAATCAGCCCCAGCATTTT
TRBJ2-2,.,many,TRBV5-1,CASSFRRENTGELFF,TGCGCCAGCAGCTTCAGGCGCGAGAACACCGGGGAGCTGTTTTTT
TRBJ2-5,.,few,TRBV12-3/TRBV12-4,CASSPQGRETQYF,TGTGCCAGCAGCCCTCAGGGGAGAGAGACCCAGTACTTC
TRBJ1-6,.,many,TRBV7-2,CASSLDRVNSPLHF,TGTGCCAGCAGCTTAGACAGAGTAAATTCACCCCTCCACTTT
TRBJ2-5,.,few,TRBV5-1,CASSGNGGQETQYF,TGCGCCAGCAGCGGGAATGGAGGCCAAGAGACCCAGTACTTC
TRBJ2-3,.,many,TRBV7-9,CASSFPPGGTDTQYF,TGTGCCAGCAGCTTCCCTCCCGGGGGCACAGATACGCAGTATTTT
TRBJ1-2,.,few,TRBV6-2/TRBV6-3,CASSYGAANYGYTF,TGTGCCAGCAGTTACGGGGCCGCTAACTATGGCTACACCTTC
TRBJ1-4,.,many,TRBV28,CASSLRIEEKLFF,TGTGCCAGCAGTTTAAGGATTGAAGAAAAACTGTTTTTT
TRBJ1-5,TRBD1,.,TRBV6-6,CASTRGGDQPQHF,TGTGCCAGCACTAGAGGGGGCGATCAGCCCCAGCATTTT
TRBJ2-3,.,many,TRBV12-3/TRBV12-4,CASSSQRQATDTQYF,TGTGCCAGCAGTTCCCAGCGGCAAGCCACAGATACGCAGTATTTT
TRBJ1-6,.,few,TRBV6-5,CASRRPSLGANSPLHF,TGTGCCAGCAGACGACCTTCCTTGGGAGCTAATTCACCCCTCCACTTT
TRBJ2-7,.,.,TRBV20-1,CSARFLYEQYF,TGCAGTGCTAGATTTCTCTACGAGCAGTACTTC
TRBJ1-5,.,many,TRBV5-1,CASSRGPGRNQPQHF,TGCGCCAGCAGCCGCGGACCCGGACGTAATCAGCCCCAGCATTTT
TRBJ2-3,.,.,TRBV11-3,CASSSEGPDTQYF,TGTGCCAGCAGCTCAGAAGGGCCAGATACGCAGTATTTT
TRBJ1-5,.,many,TRBV28,CASSLGQDGLRPQHF,TGTGCCAGCAGTCTCGGCCAAGATGGCCTTCGGCCCCAGCATTTT
TRBJ1-5,TRBD1,many,TRBV29-1,CSVRTGEEGYPQHF,TGCAGCGTGAGGACAGGGGAGGAAGGGTATCCCCAGCATTTT
TRBJ2-3,TRBD2,many,TRBV2,CASSVGLGTDTQYF,TGTGCCAGCAGTGTGGGACTAGGGACAGATACGCAGTATTTT
TRBJ1-3,.,many,TRBV7-2,CASSRWTDGNTIYF,TGTGCCAGCAGCCGTTGGACTGACGGAAACACCATATATTTT
TRBJ1-4,.,.,TRBV7-9,CASTIVSGATNEKLFF,TGTGCCAGCACGATCGTTTCAGGGGCAACTAATGAAAAACTGTTTTTT
TRBJ1-1,.,.,TRBV11-2,CASSLVAPQLLNTEAFF,TGTGCCAGCAGCTTAGTGGCCCCTCAGCTACTGAACACTGAAGCTTTCTTT
TRBJ1-4,.,.,TRBV29-1,CSVHPGTGDEKLFF,TGCAGCGTCCACCCCGGAACAGGTGATGAAAAACTGTTTTTT
TRBJ2-3,.,many,TRBV27,CASSLSSGVSTDTQYF,TGTGCCAGCAGTTTATCTTCGGGGGTCTCCACAGATACGCAGTATTTT